The T cell receptor (beta chain) described here comes from a study of shared clonotypes between healthy human individuals. Study-wide background: Each donor contributed plates that comprised three CD4 naive, three CD4 memory, two CD8 naive and one CD8 memory.

Study results and caveats: Clonotype sharing across several donors was observed for around 5.1% of naive CD4 clonotypes.

Within Nashville, Tennessee resided all donors, each a Caucasian adult. As to this clone: Its antigen is currently unknown.

Measured with immunoSEQ multiplex PCR; TCRdb has only the in-frame clones, and not every one. The sample carries millions of clones, around 90% recorded once. This receptor was obtained from a man in his late teens or twenties in good health. Sequenced sample: naive CD4+ T cells sorted from blood. Regarding subset: CD45RA+ positively selected.

CDR3 amino acids: CASSRYGVTDTQYF. In nucleotides, the CDR3 is TGTGCCAGCAGTCGGTATGGAGTGACAGATACGCAGTATTTT. V gene TRBV2 combines with J gene TRBJ2-3; D gene ambiguous. V was cut by 5 bases and J by 3 bases, with 12 bases left in between. The CDR3 totals 14 residues. Germline V gene data show CDR1 as SNHLY and CDR2 as FYNNEI.